A selection of T cell receptor beta chains follows, all from one sample in a study of human T cells and chemical hapten exposure. TCRdb re-analysed the RACE reads in MiXCR, keeping a single row per CDR3 protein. In the table there are about 97,000 distinct CDR3 sequences, roughly 27% of which are singletons. The sample here was whole blood, taken in connection with sensitization to the hapten diphenylcyclopropenone (DPC). These receptors came from a middle-aged man with alopecia areata. Some clones in this sample may be carry-over from other donors' samples. CDR3s include the opening cysteine and the closing phenylalanine or tryptophan. The order of the fields is J gene, D gene, clone size, V gene, CDR3 DNA, CDR3 protein. The D gene is left open where the match is weak. Some rows mark clone size as missing; the rest say once, few, many or name a class of expanded clone.

j_call: TRBJ2-5; d_call: -; clone_size: -; v_call: TRBV5-1; cdr3_nt: TGCGCCAGCAGTCGATTGAGTGGCGAGACCCAGTACTTC; cdr3_aa: CASSRLSGETQYF
j_call: TRBJ2-3; d_call: -; clone_size: -; v_call: TRBV20-1; cdr3_nt: TGCAGTGCTAGTGAAGGGACCACAGATACGCAGTATTTT; cdr3_aa: CSASEGTTDTQYF
j_call: TRBJ2-3; d_call: -; clone_size: -; v_call: TRBV7-6; cdr3_nt: TGTGCCAGCAGCCCTCGACAGGACCTGGATTTAAAAACAGATACGCAGTATTTT; cdr3_aa: CASSPRQDLDLKTDTQYF
j_call: TRBJ2-3; d_call: TRBD2; clone_size: -; v_call: TRBV20-1; cdr3_nt: TGCAGTGCGAGGAGGACTAGCGGGAGCACAGATACGCAGTATTTT; cdr3_aa: CSARRTSGSTDTQYF
j_call: TRBJ2-3; d_call: -; clone_size: few; v_call: TRBV20-1; cdr3_nt: TGCAGTGCTAGAGATGCGGGGTTAGTTACAGATACGCAGTATTTT; cdr3_aa: CSARDAGLVTDTQYF
j_call: TRBJ2-2; d_call: -; clone_size: -; v_call: TRBV29-1; cdr3_nt: TGCAGCGTTGAGGGGAGAGCGAACACCGGGGAGCTGTTTTTT; cdr3_aa: CSVEGRANTGELFF
j_call: TRBJ2-2; d_call: -; clone_size: -; v_call: TRBV6-4; cdr3_nt: TGTGCCAGCAGTGAGCGGGACACCGGGGAGCTGTTTTTT; cdr3_aa: CASSERDTGELFF
j_call: TRBJ2-7; d_call: TRBD1; clone_size: -; v_call: TRBV20-1; cdr3_nt: TGCAGTGCTGGTCGTCGGGACAGCACCTACGAGCAGTACTTC; cdr3_aa: CSAGRRDSTYEQYF
j_call: TRBJ1-2; d_call: TRBD1; clone_size: -; v_call: TRBV7-2; cdr3_nt: TGTGCCAGCAGCTCGGCCGGGACAGTCGGTTATGGCTACACCTTC; cdr3_aa: CASSSAGTVGYGYTF
j_call: TRBJ1-4; d_call: TRBD1; clone_size: few; v_call: TRBV12-3/TRBV12-4; cdr3_nt: TGTGCCAGCAGCCGAGACAGGGATGAAAAACTGTTTTTT; cdr3_aa: CASSRDRDEKLFF
j_call: TRBJ2-1; d_call: -; clone_size: few; v_call: TRBV6-5; cdr3_nt: TGTGCCAGCAGTTACTCGATCTCAGAGCGGGCAAACTCGGAGCAGTTCTTC; cdr3_aa: CASSYSISERANSEQFF
j_call: TRBJ2-1; d_call: -; clone_size: few; v_call: TRBV5-1; cdr3_nt: TGCGCCAGCAGCTTATGGGCTCAGGGTAGCAATGAGCAGTTCTTC; cdr3_aa: CASSLWAQGSNEQFF
j_call: TRBJ2-2; d_call: TRBD2; clone_size: -; v_call: TRBV29-1; cdr3_nt: TGCAGCGCCCGGGGCATCGCGGGAGGGACCGGGGAGCTGTTTTTT; cdr3_aa: CSARGIAGGTGELFF
j_call: TRBJ2-2; d_call: -; clone_size: few; v_call: TRBV12-3/TRBV12-4; cdr3_nt: TGTGCCAGCAGTTCTGAGAGAACCGGGGAGCTGTTTTTT; cdr3_aa: CASSSERTGELFF
j_call: TRBJ2-5; d_call: -; clone_size: -; v_call: TRBV10-3; cdr3_nt: TGTGCCATCAGTGGTTCGGCGGTGGCGACCCAGTACTTC; cdr3_aa: CAISGSAVATQYF
j_call: TRBJ2-7; d_call: -; clone_size: -; v_call: TRBV5-6; cdr3_nt: TGTGCCAGCACCCAGCTCGGGTACGAGCAGTACTTC; cdr3_aa: CASTQLGYEQYF
j_call: TRBJ1-2; d_call: TRBD1; clone_size: -; v_call: TRBV12-3/TRBV12-4; cdr3_nt: TGTGCCAGCAGTCACCGACAGGGAGGAGGGGAAGGCTACACCTTC; cdr3_aa: CASSHRQGGGEGYTF
j_call: TRBJ1-5; d_call: TRBD1; clone_size: -; v_call: TRBV28; cdr3_nt: TGTGCCAGCAGTCATCCGATAGGGGGCATAGAACAGCCCCAGCATTTT; cdr3_aa: CASSHPIGGIEQPQHF
j_call: TRBJ1-5; d_call: TRBD1; clone_size: -; v_call: TRBV18; cdr3_nt: TGTGCCAGCTCACTGGACGGGACAGGTAGCAATCAGCCCCAGCATTTT; cdr3_aa: CASSLDGTGSNQPQHF
j_call: TRBJ2-1; d_call: -; clone_size: -; v_call: TRBV3-1; cdr3_nt: TGTGCCAGCAGCCTCTTCCAACCGGGACTGTACTACAATGAGCAGTTCTTC; cdr3_aa: CASSLFQPGLYYNEQFF
j_call: TRBJ1-1; d_call: -; clone_size: few; v_call: TRBV20-1; cdr3_nt: TGCAGTGCGGGCGGACCTGAAGCTTTCTTT; cdr3_aa: CSAGGPEAFF
j_call: TRBJ1-1; d_call: -; clone_size: -; v_call: TRBV7-9; cdr3_nt: TGTGCCAGCAGCTTAGCGGTGACATCCACTGAAGCTTTCTTT; cdr3_aa: CASSLAVTSTEAFF
j_call: TRBJ1-5; d_call: -; clone_size: -; v_call: TRBV20-1; cdr3_nt: TGCAGTGCTGACGACCGGAGGGGCAATCAGCCCCAGCATTTT; cdr3_aa: CSADDRRGNQPQHF
j_call: TRBJ2-6; d_call: -; clone_size: -; v_call: TRBV4-3; cdr3_nt: TGCGCCAGCAGCCAAGAAGAGGGCTCTGGGGCCAACGTCCTGACTTTC; cdr3_aa: CASSQEEGSGANVLTF
j_call: TRBJ1-1; d_call: TRBD1; clone_size: -; v_call: TRBV6-1; cdr3_nt: TGTGCCAGCAGTGTTTGGGACAGGGGCAGAGAATGGGACACTGTAGCTTTCTTT; cdr3_aa: CASSVWDRGREWDTVAFF
j_call: TRBJ2-1; d_call: TRBD2; clone_size: -; v_call: TRBV5-6; cdr3_nt: TGTGCCAGCACCCCCGGGACTAGCGGGAGGGCAAGAGGGAATGAGCAGTTCTTC; cdr3_aa: CASTPGTSGRARGNEQFF
j_call: TRBJ2-7; d_call: TRBD2; clone_size: few; v_call: TRBV4-1; cdr3_nt: TGCGCCAGCAGCCAAGAGAACATTAAGACTAGCGCCAACAGCAACGAGCAGTACTTC; cdr3_aa: CASSQENIKTSANSNEQYF
j_call: TRBJ2-6; d_call: -; clone_size: -; v_call: TRBV5-6; cdr3_nt: TGTGCCAGCAGCGCAGACAGGATGGTCTCTGGGGCCAACGTCCTGACTTTC; cdr3_aa: CASSADRMVSGANVLTF
j_call: TRBJ2-5; d_call: -; clone_size: -; v_call: TRBV20-1; cdr3_nt: TGCAGTGCTTTCCGACAGGCCCAAGAGACCCAGTACTTC; cdr3_aa: CSAFRQAQETQYF
j_call: TRBJ1-3; d_call: TRBD1; clone_size: -; v_call: TRBV3-1; cdr3_nt: TGTGCCAGCGATCGAGGACAGGACCCGGACACCATATATTTT; cdr3_aa: CASDRGQDPDTIYF
j_call: TRBJ2-1; d_call: TRBD1; clone_size: -; v_call: TRBV20-1; cdr3_nt: TGCAGTGCTAGAAAGACACAGGGGAACAATGAGCAGTTCTTC; cdr3_aa: CSARKTQGNNEQFF
j_call: TRBJ2-1; d_call: -; clone_size: -; v_call: TRBV4-1; cdr3_nt: TGCGCCAGCAGCCAAGATCGGGCGAGTGAGCAGTTCTTC; cdr3_aa: CASSQDRASEQFF
j_call: TRBJ2-7; d_call: -; clone_size: -; v_call: TRBV10-3; cdr3_nt: TGTGCCATCAGCACCAATCACCGAGACTGGGAAGAGGAGCAGTACTTC; cdr3_aa: CAISTNHRDWEEEQYF
j_call: TRBJ1-3; d_call: -; clone_size: -; v_call: TRBV7-8; cdr3_nt: TGTGCCAGCAGCTTAGCGCCTGGACAGCGCTCTGGAAACACCATATATTTT; cdr3_aa: CASSLAPGQRSGNTIYF
j_call: TRBJ2-3; d_call: TRBD2; clone_size: few; v_call: TRBV5-1; cdr3_nt: TGCGCCAGCAGCTCACGGACTAGCGGGGGGACGCAGTATTTT; cdr3_aa: CASSSRTSGGTQYF
j_call: TRBJ2-1; d_call: -; clone_size: -; v_call: TRBV20-1; cdr3_nt: TGCAGTGCTTCATTCAATGAGCAGTTCTTC; cdr3_aa: CSASFNEQFF
j_call: TRBJ2-7; d_call: TRBD2; clone_size: -; v_call: TRBV6-5; cdr3_nt: TGTGCCAGCAGTTACTCGACCAGCGGGAGCACCTACGAGCAGTACTTC; cdr3_aa: CASSYSTSGSTYEQYF
j_call: TRBJ2-7; d_call: -; clone_size: many; v_call: TRBV20-1; cdr3_nt: TGCAGTGCCCGATCCTACGAGCAGTACTTC; cdr3_aa: CSARSYEQYF
j_call: TRBJ2-3; d_call: TRBD1; clone_size: few; v_call: TRBV6-5; cdr3_nt: TGTGCCAGCAGTCCCCGGGACAGGGGGGGCACAGATACGCAGTATTTT; cdr3_aa: CASSPRDRGGTDTQYF
j_call: TRBJ2-7; d_call: -; clone_size: many; v_call: TRBV2; cdr3_nt: TGTGCCAGCACTGGGGTAAGCTCCTACGAGCAGTACTTC; cdr3_aa: CASTGVSSYEQYF
j_call: TRBJ2-3; d_call: -; clone_size: -; v_call: TRBV5-1; cdr3_nt: TGCGCCAGCACCCTGGGAGGTGAAGATACGCAGTATTTT; cdr3_aa: CASTLGGEDTQYF
j_call: TRBJ1-1; d_call: -; clone_size: many; v_call: TRBV10-2; cdr3_nt: TGCGCCAGCAGTGATAGGGGAATGACTGAAGCTTTCTTT; cdr3_aa: CASSDRGMTEAFF
j_call: TRBJ2-5; d_call: -; clone_size: -; v_call: TRBV6-5; cdr3_nt: TGTGCCAGCAGTTACTACGGGCAGGGGACGGTGAAGACCCAGTACTTC; cdr3_aa: CASSYYGQGTVKTQYF
j_call: TRBJ2-7; d_call: -; clone_size: -; v_call: TRBV6-5; cdr3_nt: TGTGCCAGCAGCCCAGCAGAGCAAACCTACGAGCAGTACTTC; cdr3_aa: CASSPAEQTYEQYF
j_call: TRBJ2-7; d_call: TRBD2; clone_size: few; v_call: TRBV7-6; cdr3_nt: TGTGCCAGCAGCTTACAGACGGGAGGGCCCTACGAGCAGTACTTC; cdr3_aa: CASSLQTGGPYEQYF
j_call: TRBJ1-4; d_call: TRBD1; clone_size: -; v_call: TRBV20-1; cdr3_nt: TGCAGTGCTCCCGGGACAGGTGAAAAACTGTTTTTT; cdr3_aa: CSAPGTGEKLFF
j_call: TRBJ1-5; d_call: -; clone_size: few; v_call: TRBV12-3/TRBV12-4; cdr3_nt: TGTGCCAGCAGCCCTCAGGGGCCTCAGCCCCAGCATTTT; cdr3_aa: CASSPQGPQPQHF
j_call: TRBJ2-7; d_call: -; clone_size: -; v_call: TRBV28; cdr3_nt: TGTGCCAGCAGTTCCAGTGGGGATAGCCCCAATCGGGCCTACGAGCAGTACTTC; cdr3_aa: CASSSSGDSPNRAYEQYF
j_call: TRBJ2-7; d_call: -; clone_size: few; v_call: TRBV20-1; cdr3_nt: TGCAGTGCTAGAGATCCGACAGTTTCCCACGAGCAGTACTTC; cdr3_aa: CSARDPTVSHEQYF
j_call: TRBJ2-5; d_call: TRBD2; clone_size: many; v_call: TRBV12-3/TRBV12-4; cdr3_nt: TGTGCCAGCAGTTATCCGGGAGGAGGTGAGACCCAGTACTTC; cdr3_aa: CASSYPGGGETQYF
j_call: TRBJ2-1; d_call: -; clone_size: few; v_call: TRBV12-3/TRBV12-4; cdr3_nt: TGTGCCAGCAGTGTTTATCCTTACAATGAGCAGTTCTTC; cdr3_aa: CASSVYPYNEQFF
j_call: TRBJ2-1; d_call: -; clone_size: few; v_call: TRBV7-3; cdr3_nt: TGTGCCAGCAGCCGCGACAGGTTTCGATACAATGAGCAGTTCTTC; cdr3_aa: CASSRDRFRYNEQFF
j_call: TRBJ1-5; d_call: -; clone_size: few; v_call: TRBV6-1; cdr3_nt: TGTGCCAGCAGTGAAATCAGGGTCAAGCCCCAGCATTTT; cdr3_aa: CASSEIRVKPQHF
j_call: TRBJ2-5; d_call: -; clone_size: once; v_call: TRBV27; cdr3_nt: TGTGCCAGCAGTTTACAAGCGACTCGGGGGACCCAGTACTTC; cdr3_aa: CASSLQATRGTQYF
j_call: TRBJ2-7; d_call: TRBD2; clone_size: -; v_call: TRBV6-2/TRBV6-3; cdr3_nt: TGTGCCAGCAGTCCGGGAGGCCCTTCCGTCGAGCAGTACTTC; cdr3_aa: CASSPGGPSVEQYF
j_call: TRBJ2-1; d_call: -; clone_size: -; v_call: TRBV20-1; cdr3_nt: TGCAGTGCTAGAGATATCCGGGGACGTAACTCCTACAATGAGCAGTTCTTC; cdr3_aa: CSARDIRGRNSYNEQFF
j_call: TRBJ2-1; d_call: -; clone_size: -; v_call: TRBV6-7; cdr3_nt: TGTGCCAGCAGTTCCCCGACGCTCCAGCGGCTCTCCTACAATGAGCAGTTCTTC; cdr3_aa: CASSSPTLQRLSYNEQFF
j_call: TRBJ2-7; d_call: -; clone_size: -; v_call: TRBV7-2; cdr3_nt: TGTGCCAGCAGCCCTGAGGTGGGGGTTCCCTCCTACGAGCAGTACTTC; cdr3_aa: CASSPEVGVPSYEQYF
j_call: TRBJ2-7; d_call: -; clone_size: -; v_call: TRBV4-3; cdr3_nt: TGCGCCAGCAGCCAAGAAAGCGGCGGCTACGAGCAGTACTTC; cdr3_aa: CASSQESGGYEQYF
j_call: TRBJ2-5; d_call: -; clone_size: -; v_call: TRBV6-2/TRBV6-3; cdr3_nt: TGTGCCAGCAGTCCCTTCGGGCGAGCGCAAGAGACCCAGTACTTC; cdr3_aa: CASSPFGRAQETQYF